Listed below are T cell receptor beta chains from one sample, sequenced in a study of radiotherapy plus CTLA-4 blockade in lung cancer. Measured with immunoSEQ multiplex PCR; TCRdb has only the in-frame clones, and not every one. The table records roughly 39,000 clones, over 70% of them present only once. The source was peripheral blood, collected from a patient treated with radiotherapy plus ipilimumab. These receptor sequences come from a human donor with non-small cell lung cancer who had stable disease on radiotherapy plus ipilimumab. The CDR3 runs from the conserved cysteine through the conserved F or W. D genes are given only for firm matches. Clone size, where shown, is once, few, many, or a class for clones that have expanded.

TRBJ1-2 . few TRBV28 CASSTKAGYTF TGTGCCAGCAGTACAAAGGCAGGCTACACCTTC
TRBJ1-1 . . TRBV7-9 CASSAGTMNTEAFF TGTGCCAGCTCGGCAGGGACTATGAACACTGAAGCTTTCTTT
TRBJ1-2 . . TRBV14 CASGTGGGYGYTF TGTGCCAGCGGGACCGGGGGCGGCTATGGCTACACCTTC
TRBJ1-6 TRBD1 . TRBV4-3 CASSLTGGNSPLHF TGCGCCAGCAGCCTAACAGGGGGGAATTCACCCCTCCACTTT
TRBJ2-5 . . TRBV28 CASNKGGRQETQYF TGTGCCAGCAATAAAGGGGGGAGGCAAGAGACCCAGTACTTC
TRBJ1-2 TRBD1 . TRBV6-1 CASSENPTGQGGYTF TGTGCCAGCAGTGAAAACCCCACCGGACAGGGGGGCTACACCTTC
TRBJ1-1 . . TRBV27 CASRPYLGGGNTEAFF TGTGCCAGCAGACCCTATCTCGGGGGGGGGAACACTGAAGCTTTCTTT
TRBJ1-4 TRBD1 . TRBV27 CASSSRQGGNEKLFF TGTGCCAGCAGTTCTAGACAGGGTGGGAATGAAAAACTGTTTTTT
TRBJ1-6 . . TRBV27 CASSLDRDRNSPLHF TGTGCCAGCAGTTTAGACCGGGATCGAAATTCACCCCTCCACTTT
TRBJ2-6 . . TRBV7-6 CASSNNAGANVLTF TGTGCCAGCAGCAATAATGCCGGGGCCAACGTCCTGACTTTC
TRBJ1-3 TRBD1 . TRBV19 CATGQQGQARNTIYF TGTGCCACCGGCCAACAGGGGCAAGCTAGAAACACCATATATTTT
TRBJ1-3 . . TRBV19 CASTETEASGGNTIYF TGTGCCAGTACCGAGACCGAGGCTTCGGGAGGAAACACCATATATTTT
TRBJ2-3 . . TRBV10-3 CAISTLGTDTQYF TGTGCCATCAGCACTCTAGGCACAGATACGCAGTATTTT
TRBJ1-2 . . TRBV9 CASSVEFSGTSPYGYTF TGTGCCAGCAGCGTAGAGTTTTCCGGGACTTCGCCCTATGGCTACACCTTC
TRBJ1-1 . . TRBV10-1 CASSKNMNTEAFF TGCGCCAGCAGTAAAAACATGAACACTGAAGCTTTCTTT
TRBJ1-1 TRBD1 . TRBV7-6 CASSPGTDRTEAFF TGTGCCAGCAGCCCTGGGACAGACCGCACTGAAGCTTTCTTT
TRBJ1-5 . . TRBV6-5 CASSEEGQPQHF TGTGCCAGCAGTGAAGAAGGACAGCCCCAGCATTTT
TRBJ1-4 . . TRBV2 CASSDNEKLFF TGTGCCAGCAGTGATAATGAAAAACTGTTTTTT
TRBJ1-3 . . TRBV5-6 CASSFPAASPGNTIYF TGTGCCAGCAGCTTTCCCGCCGCGAGCCCTGGAAACACCATATATTTT
TRBJ2-1 . few TRBV5-4 CASSLPRNEQFF TGTGCCAGCAGCTTGCCCCGGAATGAGCAGTTCTTC
TRBJ2-1 TRBD2 . TRBV5-5 CASSLTSAAYNEQFF TGTGCCAGCAGTCTGACTAGCGCGGCCTACAATGAGCAGTTCTTC
TRBJ2-4 TRBD1 . TRBV27 CASTLGDRKNIQYF TGTGCCAGCACCTTGGGGGACAGAAAAAACATTCAGTACTTC
TRBJ1-5 TRBD1 . TRBV5-8 CASSSGTGDGQPQHF TGTGCCAGCAGCTCCGGGACAGGGGATGGGCAGCCCCAGCATTTT
TRBJ1-5 . few TRBV21-1 CASRHLGDRTNQPQHF TGTGCCAGCAGACACCTGGGGGACAGAACAAATCAGCCCCAGCATTTT
TRBJ1-1 TRBD1 few TRBV25-1 CASSKPTGFNTEAFF TGTGCCAGCAGTAAGCCGACAGGGTTCAACACTGAAGCTTTCTTT
TRBJ1-4 . few TRBV18 CASSPYSATNEKLFF TGTGCCAGCTCACCCTACAGCGCAACTAATGAAAAACTGTTTTTT
TRBJ1-5 . . TRBV7-9 CASSGPNSNQPQHF TGTGCCAGCAGCGGACCGAATAGCAATCAGCCCCAGCATTTT
TRBJ1-2 . . TRBV19 CASRKEYGYTF TGTGCCAGTAGGAAGGAGTATGGCTACACCTTC
TRBJ2-3 . . TRBV10-3 CAFGSGEGTDTQYF TGTGCCTTCGGCTCAGGGGAAGGCACAGATACGCAGTATTTT
TRBJ2-5 . . TRBV11-2 CASSLVETQYF TGTGCCAGCAGCTTAGTAGAGACCCAGTACTTC
TRBJ2-2 . once TRBV10-1 CASSESLTGNTGELFF TGCGCCAGCAGTGAGTCCCTGACAGGGAACACCGGGGAGCTGTTTTTT
TRBJ2-1 . once TRBV4-2 CASSQYQGGGSYNEQFF TGTGCCAGCAGCCAATACCAGGGGGGAGGCTCCTACAATGAGCAGTTCTTC
TRBJ2-5 . . TRBV25-1 CASSESAGVRYQETQYF TGTGCCAGCAGTGAATCGGCAGGGGTTCGGTACCAAGAGACCCAGTACTTC
TRBJ2-1 TRBD1 . TRBV5-1 CASSLATGVANEQFF TGCGCCAGCAGCTTGGCGACAGGGGTCGCGAATGAGCAGTTCTTC
TRBJ1-5 TRBD1 . TRBV27 CASSLRAGGPGNQPQHF TGTGCCAGCAGCTTAAGGGCAGGGGGCCCGGGCAATCAGCCCCAGCATTTT
TRBJ2-1 TRBD1 . TRBV19 CASSIEGQGYYNEQFF TGTGCCAGTAGTATAGAGGGACAGGGTTACTACAATGAGCAGTTCTTC
TRBJ1-4 . . TRBV18 CASSRKVDEKLFF TGTGCCAGCTCAAGGAAAGTGGATGAAAAACTGTTTTTT
TRBJ2-1 TRBD1 . TRBV5-1 CASSLQRDRVRFF TGCGCCAGCAGCTTGCAACGGGACAGGGTTCGGTTCTTC
TRBJ1-5 . few TRBV28 CASSLDAEGDQPQHF TGTGCCAGCAGTTTAGATGCCGAGGGGGATCAGCCCCAGCATTTT
TRBJ1-2 . . TRBV13 CASSHGRDYGYTF TGTGCCAGCAGCCACGGAAGGGACTATGGCTACACCTTC
TRBJ1-6 . . TRBV18 CASSSQTGDNSPLHF TGTGCCAGCTCCTCACAAACCGGGGATAATTCACCCCTCCACTTT
TRBJ1-5 TRBD1 . TRBV5-5 CASSPGTGSTYSNQPQHF TGTGCCAGCAGCCCCGGGACAGGGTCAACCTATAGCAATCAGCCCCAGCATTTT
TRBJ1-1 . . TRBV7-8 CASSSRMNTEAFF TGTGCCAGCAGCTCACGTATGAACACTGAAGCTTTCTTT
TRBJ1-3 . . TRBV5-1 CASSLAGTKSAGNTIYF TGCGCCAGCAGCTTGGCAGGGACAAAAAGTGCAGGAAACACCATATATTTT
TRBJ2-3 TRBD2 . TRBV7-9 CASSTRVGLGGSDTQYF TGTGCCAGCAGCACCCGTGTTGGACTAGGCGGATCAGATACGCAGTATTTT
TRBJ1-5 TRBD1 . TRBV5-1 CASSLGTGELQPQHF TGCGCCAGCAGCTTGGGGACAGGGGAACTTCAGCCCCAGCATTTT
TRBJ1-5 . . TRBV12-5 CASGGTKYQPQHF TGTGCTAGTGGTGGGACAAAATATCAGCCCCAGCATTTT
TRBJ2-2 TRBD2 . TRBV19 CASGRGYTGELFF TGTGCCAGTGGGAGGGGTTACACCGGGGAGCTGTTTTTT
TRBJ1-2 TRBD1 . TRBV7-9 CASSRTGQGDHYGYTF TGTGCCAGCAGCCGGACAGGACAGGGGGATCACTATGGCTACACCTTC
TRBJ1-2 . . TRBV5-6 CASSLEQRQTINYGYTF TGTGCCAGCAGCCTGGAGCAGCGACAAACCATTAACTATGGCTACACCTTC
TRBJ1-2 . . TRBV6-5 CASSLGRTSYGYTF TGTGCCAGCAGTTTAGGACGGACCAGCTATGGCTACACCTTC
TRBJ2-1 . . TRBV25-1 CASSAPTQVNEQFF TGTGCCAGCAGTGCACCAACACAGGTCAATGAGCAGTTCTTC